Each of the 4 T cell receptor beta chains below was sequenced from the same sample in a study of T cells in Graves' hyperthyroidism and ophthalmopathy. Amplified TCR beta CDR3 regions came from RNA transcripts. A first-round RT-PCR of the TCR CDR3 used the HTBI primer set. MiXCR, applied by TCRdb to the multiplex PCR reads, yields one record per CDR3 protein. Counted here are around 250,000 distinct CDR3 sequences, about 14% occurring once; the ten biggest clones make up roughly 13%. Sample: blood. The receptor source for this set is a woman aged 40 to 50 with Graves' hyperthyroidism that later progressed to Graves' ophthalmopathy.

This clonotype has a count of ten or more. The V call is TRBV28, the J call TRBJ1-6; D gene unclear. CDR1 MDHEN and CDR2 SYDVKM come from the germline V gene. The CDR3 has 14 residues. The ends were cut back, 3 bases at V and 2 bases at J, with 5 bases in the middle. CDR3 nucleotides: TGTGCCAGCAGTTTGAAGACCTATAATTCACCCCTCCACTTT. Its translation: CASSLKTYNSPLHF. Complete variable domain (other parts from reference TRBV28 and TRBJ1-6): DVKVTQSSRYLVKRTGEKVFLECVQDMDHENMFWYRQDPGLGLRLIYFSYDVKMKEKGDIPEGYSVSREKKERFSLILESASTNQTSMYLCASSLKTYNSPLHFGNGTRLTVT.

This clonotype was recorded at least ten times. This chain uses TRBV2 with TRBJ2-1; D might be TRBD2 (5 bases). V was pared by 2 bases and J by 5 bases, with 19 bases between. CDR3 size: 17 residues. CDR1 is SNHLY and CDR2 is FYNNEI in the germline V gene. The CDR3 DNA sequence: TGTGCCAGCAGTGAAAGGTTTAGCGAGAGGCGAAACAATGAGCAGTTCTTC. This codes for CASSERFSERRNNEQFF. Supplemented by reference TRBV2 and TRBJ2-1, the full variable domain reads EPEVTQTPSHQVTQMGQEVILRCVPISNHLYFYWYRQILGQKVEFLVSFYNNEISEKSEIFDDQFSVERPDGSNFTLKIRSTKLEDSAMYFCASSERFSERRNNEQFFGPGTRLTVL.

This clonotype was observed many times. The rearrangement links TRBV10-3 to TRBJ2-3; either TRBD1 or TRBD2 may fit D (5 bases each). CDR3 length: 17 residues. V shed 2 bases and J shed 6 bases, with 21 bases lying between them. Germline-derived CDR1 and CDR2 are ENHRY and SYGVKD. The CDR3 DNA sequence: TGTGCCATCAGTGAGGGAAGGGACCCCGGGTTATCCGATACGCAGTATTTT. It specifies CAISEGRDPGLSDTQYF.

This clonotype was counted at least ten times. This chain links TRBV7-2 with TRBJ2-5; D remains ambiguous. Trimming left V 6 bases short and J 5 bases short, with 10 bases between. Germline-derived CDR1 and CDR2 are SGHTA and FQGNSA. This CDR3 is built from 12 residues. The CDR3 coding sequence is TGTGCCAGCAGTTACCGCACGGAGACCCAGTACTTC. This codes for CASSYRTETQYF.